What follows describes a single T cell receptor beta chain. This record comes from a study of blood T cell repertoires in COVID-19. Overall study: The study drew acute and convalescent COVID-19 samples from the United States, Italy and Spain. Nucleic acid was either cDNA or gDNA, and it came from T cells, B-cell-depleted T cells, or PBMCs.

TCRdb keeps only in-frame clones here, not all; method: immunoSEQ multiplex PCR. The profile shows over 200,000 clones, 70% to 90% of them singletons. From germline, CDR1 is SGDLS and CDR2 YYNGEE. V was pared by 2 bases and J by 2 bases, with 5 bases of the junction left unmatched. The CDR3 is 15 residues long. This chain connects TRBV9 to TRBJ2-7; 9 nucleotides match TRBD2. The TCR was taken from a woman between 40 and 55 years old who had recovered from COVID-19. The material sequenced was peripheral blood. Written as DNA, the CDR3 is TGTGCCAGCAGCGTGGGGGCTAGCGGGGCCTACGAGCAGTACTTC. It codes for CASSVGASGAYEQYF.